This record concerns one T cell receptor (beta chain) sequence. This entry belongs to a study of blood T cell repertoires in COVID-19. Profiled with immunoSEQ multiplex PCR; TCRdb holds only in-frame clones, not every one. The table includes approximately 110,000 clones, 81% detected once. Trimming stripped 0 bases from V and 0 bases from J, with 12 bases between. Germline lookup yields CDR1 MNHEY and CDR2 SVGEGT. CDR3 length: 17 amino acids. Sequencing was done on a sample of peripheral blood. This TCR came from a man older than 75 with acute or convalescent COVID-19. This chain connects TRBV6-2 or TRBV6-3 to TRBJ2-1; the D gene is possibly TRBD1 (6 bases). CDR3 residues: CASSYSLDRPSYNEQFF. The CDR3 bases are TGTGCCAGCAGTTACTCCCTCGACAGGCCCTCCTACAATGAGCAGTTCTTC.